The subject of this entry is one T cell receptor (beta chain). Participants, 18 to 89 years old, spanned 25 or so US areas. The data were taken from a study of blood T cell repertoires in COVID-19. For the study at large: The United States, Italy and Spain provided the acute and convalescent COVID-19 samples. From T cells, B-cell-depleted T cells, or PBMCs came the material, which was cDNA or gDNA.

This CDR3 spans 15 amino acids. V lost 3 bases, J lost 4 bases, and 5 bases stayed unmatched. The germline CDR1 and CDR2 sequences are LGHDT and YNNKEL (reference sequence). Measured with immunoSEQ multiplex PCR; TCRdb has only the in-frame clones, and not every one. The sample consists of a few hundred thousand clones, more than 90% of them appearing once. This clonotype was sampled from a young woman who had recovered from COVID-19. The sample taken for sequencing was PBMCs or T cells enriched from blood (not recorded which). V usage is TRBV3-1 (or the pseudogene TRBV3-2) and J usage is TRBJ1-2, with TRBD1 matching 10 bases. This CDR3 reads CASSQAGTGVYGYTF. The CDR3 bases are TGTGCCAGCAGCCAGGCCGGGACAGGGGTCTATGGCTACACCTTC.